This T cell receptor (beta chain) was documented in a study of shared clonotypes between healthy human individuals. Selected positively for CCR7 and CD45RO-negative, naive CD8 cells excluded terminally differentiated effector memory CD45RA+ cells. This clone has just one count. Trimming took off 8 bases at V and 3 bases at J, with 18 bases between the two ends. CDR3 length: 15 amino acids. Germline V CDR1 and CDR2: SEHNR, FQNEAQ (reference sequence). Here immunoSEQ multiplex PCR was the method, and the copy in TCRdb shows in-frame clones only, minus some. The table includes roughly 2,000,000 clones, less than 95% detected once.

Sequences were obtained from naive CD8+ T cells sorted from blood. The sequence was obtained from a man between 18 and 35 years old in good health. This chain connects TRBV7-9 to TRBJ2-3, with D uncertain. The CDR3 sequence is CASGVVVWGTDTQYF. For the CDR3, the DNA is TGTGCCAGCGGGGTCGTCGTTTGGGGTACAGATACGCAGTATTTT.